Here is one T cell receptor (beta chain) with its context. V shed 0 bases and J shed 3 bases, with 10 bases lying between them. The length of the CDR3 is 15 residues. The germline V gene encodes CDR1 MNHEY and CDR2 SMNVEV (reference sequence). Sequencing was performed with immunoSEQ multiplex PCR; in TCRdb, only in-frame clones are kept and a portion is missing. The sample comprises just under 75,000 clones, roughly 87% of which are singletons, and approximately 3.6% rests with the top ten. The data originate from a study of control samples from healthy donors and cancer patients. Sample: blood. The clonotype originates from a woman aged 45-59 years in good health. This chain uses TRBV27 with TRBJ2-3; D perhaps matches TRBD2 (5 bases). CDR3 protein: CASSLSGVWTDTQYF. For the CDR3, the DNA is TGTGCCAGCAGTTTATCCGGGGTGTGGACAGATACGCAGTATTTT.